This T cell receptor beta chain comes out of a study of blood T cell repertoires in COVID-19. About the study: T cells, B-cell-depleted T cells, or PBMCs provided the cDNA or gDNA that served as material.

TCRdb's table, derived via immunoSEQ multiplex PCR, lists solely in-frame clones and lacks some. The data show a few hundred thousand clones, roughly nine tenths seen once. V trimming: 6 bases; J trimming: 0 bases; junction bases outside the gene matches: 2. Germline V CDR1 and CDR2: WNHNN, SYGVQD (reference sequence). This CDR3 comprises 14 residues. The chain uses TRBV10-1 and TRBJ2-1, with 7 bases that match TRBD1. This TCR was recovered from a woman aged 45-65 years with COVID-19, enrolled during active disease. The sequencing sample was made of peripheral blood. The CDR3 DNA is TGCGCCAGCAGACAGGGGATCTCCTACAATGAGCAGTTCTTC. This gives the protein CASRQGISYNEQFF.